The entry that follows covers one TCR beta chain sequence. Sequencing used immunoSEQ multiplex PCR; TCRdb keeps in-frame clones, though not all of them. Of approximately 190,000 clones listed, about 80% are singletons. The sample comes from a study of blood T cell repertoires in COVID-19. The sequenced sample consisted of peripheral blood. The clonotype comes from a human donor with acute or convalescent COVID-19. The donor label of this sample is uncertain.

The CDR3 nucleotides are TGTGCCAGCAGCTTAGTCGGGACTCAATTAGATACGCAGTATTTT. Its translation is CASSLVGTQLDTQYF. The chain recombines TRBV7-9 with TRBJ2-3, with D possibly matching TRBD2 (6 bases). V dropped 1 base and J dropped 5 bases, with 13 bases sitting between them. CDR1 is SEHNR and CDR2 is FQNEAQ in the germline V gene (reference sequence). There are 15 residues in the CDR3.